The 32 T cell receptor beta chains reported below all come from one sample, sequenced in a study of OX40 agonist ivuxolimab in advanced cancers. The assay was immunoSEQ multiplex PCR, and TCRdb's table has in-frame clones only and misses some. Among about 75,000 clones listed, about 85% were seen once. Specimen: CD4+ or CD8+ T cells sorted from blood, collected in a trial of the OX40 agonist ivuxolimab. The receptors shown here come from an adult with an advanced solid tumor such as melanoma, head and neck, liver or kidney cancer.

Note on this clone: In the same sample, other DNA sequences code for this CDR3. The genes are TRBV5-1 and TRBJ1-3; the D gene is possibly TRBD1 (6 bases). Per the germline V gene, CDR1 is SGHRS and CDR2 is YFSETQ. V dropped 0 bases and J dropped 0 bases, with 10 bases sitting between them. CDR3 length: 16 amino acids. The CDR3 bases are TGCGCCAGCAGCTTGGGACAGGCAGACTCTGGAAACACCATATATTTT. Amino acid sequence: CASSLGQADSGNTIYF.

This clone was detected only once. The chain combines TRBV5-1 with TRBJ2-1; 12 nucleotides align to TRBD1. The V and J ends lost 4 bases and 6 bases, in that order; junction bases with no gene match: 5. Germline V CDR1 and CDR2: SGHRS, YFSETQ. The CDR3 contains 15 residues. The CDR3 DNA sequence: TGCGCCAGCAGCGTGGGACAGGGGGCGTTCAATGAGCAGTTCTTC. It codes for CASSVGQGAFNEQFF.

The chain has TRBV11-2 and TRBJ2-3, with 10 nucleotides matching TRBD2. V lost 2 bases, J lost 1 base, and 3 bases stayed unmatched. CDR1 is SGHAT and CDR2 is FQNNGV in the germline V gene. CDR3 length: 16 amino acids. The CDR3: CASSLLSGRGTDTQYF. CDR3 DNA: TGTGCCAGCAGCTTACTCAGCGGGAGGGGCACAGATACGCAGTATTTT.

The chain combines TRBV28 with TRBJ2-1, with no clear D. The CDR3 runs to 13 residues. Germline V CDR1 and CDR2: MDHEN, SYDVKM. The V end was cut by 6 bases, the J end by 3 bases, with 9 bases between. The CDR3 DNA reads as TGTGCCAGCAGCCAGTACCTCTACAATGAGCAGTTCTTC. Translation gives CASSQYLYNEQFF.

The chain recombines TRBV6-4 with TRBJ1-2, with TRBD1 matching 8 bases. J lost 0 bases, V lost 6 bases, and 6 bases had no gene match. The CDR3 runs 15 residues. Germline V gene sequence: CDR1 MRHNA, CDR2 SNTAGT. The DNA for the CDR3 is TGTGCCAGCAGACCTGGACAGGGATCTAACTATGGCTACACCTTC. Translation gives CASRPGQGSNYGYTF.

The J gene is TRBJ2-1, the V gene TRBV18; D uncertain. Looked up from germline, CDR1 is KGHSH and CDR2 is LQKENI. V gave up 2 bases and J gave up 10 bases, with 6 bases separating them. This CDR3 spans 11 amino acids. The CDR3 spells CASSPGGEQFF. Here the CDR3 DNA reads TGTGCCAGCTCACCAGGTGGGGAGCAGTTCTTC.

The chain employs TRBV5-1 and TRBJ1-1; tentative D call: TRBD1 (6 bases). The CDR3 contains 14 residues. The germline gives CDR1 SGHRS, CDR2 YFSETQ. V dropped 2 bases and J dropped 3 bases, with 11 bases sitting between them. Here the CDR3 DNA reads TGCGCCAGCAGCTTCGAACAGGGCTACACTGAAGCTTTCTTT. It yields the protein CASSFEQGYTEAFF.

The chain recombines TRBV28 with TRBJ1-5, with D possibly matching TRBD1 (5 bases). Looked up from germline, CDR1 is MDHEN and CDR2 is SYDVKM. The CDR3 covers 16 residues. Trimming shortened V by 0 bases and J by 0 bases, and 9 bases separated the two germline ends. The CDR3 nucleotides read TGTGCCAGCAGTTTATGGACAGTTAATAGCAATCAGCCCCAGCATTTT. Translating gives CASSLWTVNSNQPQHF.

The chain links TRBV13 to TRBJ2-6; D gene uncertain. The germline V and J ends were trimmed by 5 bases and 0 bases, with 20 bases remaining between them. This CDR3 spans 19 amino acids. Germline V gives CDR1 PRHDT, CDR2 FYEKMQ (reference sequence). For the CDR3, the DNA is TGTGCCAGCAGCCGAGAGGTGGGTCGCCTAATCTCTGGGGCCAACGTCCTGACTTTC. It encodes CASSREVGRLISGANVLTF.

The chain joins TRBV7-2 to TRBJ2-7; D gene unclear. The V end lost 1 base, the J end lost 0 bases, and 13 bases lay between the germline ends. This CDR3 has 16 residues. Germline values: CDR1 SGHTA, CDR2 FQGNSA. CDR3 sequence reads: CASSLDRFENSYEQYF. The CDR3 DNA sequence: TGTGCCAGCAGCTTAGACCGGTTCGAGAACTCCTACGAGCAGTACTTC.

This clone was found once. This rearrangement joins TRBV2 to TRBJ2-7, with D perhaps TRBD2 (6 bases). This CDR3 contains 16 residues. Trimming removed 6 bases at V and 4 bases at J, with 22 bases between. Germline loops: CDR1 SNHLY, CDR2 FYNNEI. The CDR3 here is CASRDPGGRLSYEQYF. CDR3 DNA sequence: TGTGCCAGCAGGGACCCCGGGGGACGATTAAGTTACGAGCAGTACTTC. Variable domain in full (rest from reference TRBV2 and TRBJ2-7): EPEVTQTPSHQVTQMGQEVILRCVPISNHLYFYWYRQILGQKVEFLVSFYNNEISEKSEIFDDQFSVERPDGSNFTLKIRSTKLEDSAMYFCASRDPGGRLSYEQYFGPGTRLTVT.

J is TRBJ1-4 and V is TRBV2; 7 bases align to TRBD1. Trimming took 6 bases from V and 4 from J; bases not matched to a gene: 5. The CDR3 totals 14 residues. Germline-derived CDR1 and CDR2 are SNHLY and FYNNEI. In DNA form, the CDR3 reads TGTGCCAGCAGACCGGGACAGCTTAATGAAAAACTGTTTTTT. Translated: CASRPGQLNEKLFF.

The chain employs TRBV6-5 and TRBJ2-1; 13 bases match TRBD2. The length of the CDR3 is 15 residues. J lost 3 bases, V lost 6 bases, and 2 bases had no gene match. Per the germline V gene, CDR1 is MNHEY and CDR2 is SVGAGI. CDR3 in DNA: TGTGCCAGCAGCCGGACTAGCGGGAGCTACAATGAGCAGTTCTTC. Encoded protein: CASSRTSGSYNEQFF.

The chain couples TRBV2 to TRBJ1-1; D not certain. The ends were cut back, 2 bases at V and 10 bases at J, with 8 bases in the middle. Looked up from germline, CDR1 is SNHLY and CDR2 is FYNNEI. CDR3 length: 11 amino acids. CDR3 residues: CASSEFGVAFF. In nucleotides, the CDR3 is TGTGCCAGCAGTGAATTTGGGGTAGCTTTCTTT.

CDR3 loop: CASSPHRDRVFSPLHF. In DNA form, the CDR3 reads TGTGCCAGTAGTCCACACCGGGACAGGGTTTTTTCACCCCTCCACTTT. The rearrangement joins TRBV19 to TRBJ1-6; 9 nucleotides agree with TRBD1. The CDR3 consists of 16 residues. V dropped 5 bases and J dropped 9; count of bases not matched to a gene: 11. CDR1 and CDR2 (germline): LNHDA, SQIVND (reference sequence).

This clone is a singleton in its sample. This chain uses TRBV4-1 with TRBJ2-7; TRBD2 matches 8 bases. This CDR3 has 16 residues. Trimming removed 0 bases from V and 7 bases from J; junction bases left unmatched: 11. Germline-derived CDR1 and CDR2 are MGHRA and YSYEKL. The CDR3 DNA follows: TGCGCCAGCAGCCAAGAGCCGGGAGGGAGCAGGTGGGAGCAGTACTTC. Amino acids: CASSQEPGGSRWEQYF.

The genes are TRBV6-6 and TRBJ1-5; D not certain. Looked up from germline, CDR1 is MNHNY and CDR2 is SVGAGI (reference sequence). The CDR3 consists of 14 residues. Trimming removed 6 bases at V and 1 base at J, with 10 bases between. The CDR3 nucleotides read TGTGCCAGCAGCGGATACGGAAGCAATCAGCCCCAGCATTTT. It specifies CASSGYGSNQPQHF.

This clone was seen more than once but under ten times. The rearrangement links TRBV27 to TRBJ2-5; 9 bases map to TRBD1. Germline V gene lookup returns CDR1 MNHEY and CDR2 SMNVEV (reference sequence). There are 17 residues in the CDR3. V was clipped by 2 bases and J by 5 bases; unmatched bases: 12. The CDR3 DNA reads TGTGCCAGCAGTTTACACGGACAGGGGAGTGTGTCGGAGACCCAGTACTTC. This sequence encodes CASSLHGQGSVSETQYF.

The genes are TRBV7-2 and TRBJ2-5; no clear D gene. The CDR3 runs to 14 residues. Germline V lookup: CDR1 SGHTA, CDR2 FQGNSA. The V end lost 5 bases, the J end lost 2 bases, and 12 bases lay between the germline ends. In DNA, the CDR3 is TGTGCCAGCAGCCCGCTAGTCGTTCAAGAGACCCAGTACTTC. Translation gives CASSPLVVQETQYF.

V is TRBV10-2 and J is TRBJ2-7, with 9 bases that match TRBD2. The ends lost 0 bases at V and 4 bases at J; junction bases unmatched: 4. Germline V gene data show CDR1 as WSHSY and CDR2 as SAAADI. This CDR3 contains 15 residues. The CDR3 loop is CASSESPLAGYEQYF. As DNA, the CDR3 is TGCGCCAGCAGTGAGTCCCCGCTAGCGGGGTACGAGCAGTACTTC.

This chain connects TRBV29-1 to TRBJ2-3; 8 positions match TRBD2. V was clipped by 6 bases and J by 1 base; unmatched bases: 12. Germline V lookup: CDR1 SQVTM, CDR2 ANQGSEA. The CDR3 totals 16 residues. For the CDR3, the DNA is TGCAGCGTCACTGACCCTAGCGGGCCACGCACAGATACGCAGTATTTT. Protein sequence: CSVTDPSGPRTDTQYF.

J is TRBJ2-3 and V is TRBV28; 10 bases fit TRBD2. CDR3 length equals 15 residues. V shed 6 bases and J 3 bases; nucleotides not matched to a gene: 6. Germline V CDR1 and CDR2: MDHEN, SYDVKM. The CDR3 sequence: CASSPGTSVTDTQYF. CDR3 in DNA: TGTGCCAGCAGCCCCGGGACTAGCGTTACAGATACGCAGTATTTT.

This sequence joins TRBV7-9 and TRBJ2-7; the D is unclear. Germline V gene data show CDR1 as SEHNR and CDR2 as FQNEAQ (reference sequence). V was trimmed by 2 bases and J by 3 bases, leaving 5 bases between them. This CDR3 has 12 amino acids. The CDR3 is CASSLSRYEQYF. The CDR3, as DNA: TGTGCCAGCAGCTTATCCCGCTACGAGCAGTACTTC.

V and J are TRBV29-1 and TRBJ1-1, with 10 bases matching TRBD1. The germline V gene encodes CDR1 SQVTM and CDR2 ANQGSEA. This CDR3 is 14 amino acids long. Germline trimming cut 7 bases from V and 1 base from J; bases unmatched to any gene: 6. The CDR3 reads CSAVTGGSNTEAFF. The CDR3, as DNA: TGCAGCGCCGTGACAGGGGGCTCGAACACTGAAGCTTTCTTT.

The chain recombines TRBV6-1 with TRBJ2-7; D unresolved. The ends were cut back, 3 bases at V and 3 bases at J, with 3 bases in the middle. The germline V gene has CDR1 MNHNS and CDR2 SASEGT. The CDR3 sequence is 11 residues long. The CDR3 DNA is TGTGCCAGCAGTGATTTCTACGAGCAGTACTTC. Translated, it gives CASSDFYEQYF.

This clone was detected only a few times. CDR3: CASSLYGQGYTEAFF. DNA for the CDR3: TGCGCCAGCAGCTTGTACGGTCAGGGATACACTGAAGCTTTCTTT. This sequence joins TRBV5-1 and TRBJ1-1; D possibly corresponds to TRBD1 (5 bases). Germline assignment: CDR1 SGHRS and CDR2 YFSETQ. With 1 base removed from V and 3 bases from J, the gap between germline ends came to 13 bases. The CDR3 is 15 amino acids. The full variable domain, its missing parts supplied by reference TRBV5-1 and TRBJ1-1, is KAGVTQTPRYLIKTRGQQVTLSCSPISGHRSVSWYQQTPGQGLQFLFEYFSETQRNKGNFPGRFSGRQFSNSRSEMNVSTLELGDSALYLCASSLYGQGYTEAFFGQGTRLTVV.

The chain employs TRBV12-5 and TRBJ2-5; TRBD1 is a possible D gene (7 bases). CDR3 size: 15 residues. The V gene lost 2 bases and the J gene lost 9 bases, with 19 bases spanning the gap. The V gene's germline CDR1 is LGHNT and CDR2 FRNRAP. CDR3 region: CASGLWQGGRVAQYF. The CDR3 DNA reads TGTGCTAGTGGTTTGTGGCAGGGGGGTCGCGTGGCCCAGTACTTC.

The J gene is TRBJ2-1, the V gene TRBV11-1; D possibly corresponds to TRBD2 (6 bases). Per the germline V gene, CDR1 is SGHAT and CDR2 is FQDESV (reference sequence). Deletions cut 5 bases from V and 2 bases from J, with 16 bases between. This CDR3 is 16 amino acids long. The CDR3 DNA sequence: TGTGCCAGCAGCCCCTCACCCTGGACTACCTACAATGAGCAGTTCTTC. It encodes CASSPSPWTTYNEQFF. Using reference TRBV11-1 and TRBJ2-1 for the parts outside the CDR3, the full variable domain is EAEVAQSPRYKITEKSQAVAFWCDPISGHATLYWYRQILGQGPELLVQFQDESVVDDSQLPKDRFSAERLKGVDSTLKIQPAELGDSAMYLCASSPSPWTTYNEQFFGPGTRLTVL.

This clone was observed a handful of times. The J gene is TRBJ1-2, the V gene TRBV2; D call uncertain. Germline values: CDR1 SNHLY, CDR2 FYNNEI. This CDR3 is built from 13 residues. V shed 4 bases and J shed 2 bases, with 8 bases lying between them. The CDR3 loop is CASSVSLNYGYTF. The CDR3 region has the DNA TGTGCCAGCAGTGTTTCCCTGAACTATGGCTACACCTTC.

The CDR3 is CATSRDHYGEGRSYEQYF. DNA for the CDR3: TGTGCCACCAGCAGAGATCATTACGGGGAGGGCCGTTCCTACGAGCAGTACTTC. V usage is TRBV15 and J usage is TRBJ2-7; TRBD2 matches 7 bases. The CDR3 contains 18 residues. The V gene's germline CDR1 is LNHNV and CDR2 YYDKDF (reference sequence). V was pared by 0 bases and J by 1 base, with 12 bases of the junction left unmatched. Full variable domain (remainder filled in from reference TRBV15 and TRBJ2-7): DAMVIQNPRYQVTQFGKPVTLSCSQTLNHNVMYWYQQKSSQAPKLLFHYYDKDFNNEADTPDNFQSRRPNTSFCFLDIRSPGLGDTAMYLCATSRDHYGEGRSYEQYFGPGTRLTVT.

CDR3 nucleotide sequence: TGTGCCAGCAGTTACGGTCAGATAGCTTTCTTT. Its protein product is CASSYGQIAFF. J is TRBJ1-1 and V is TRBV27; D call uncertain. V was pared by 4 bases and J by 10 bases, with 10 bases between. The germline V gene has CDR1 MNHEY and CDR2 SMNVEV (reference sequence). This CDR3 spans 11 amino acids.

V and J are TRBV28 and TRBJ1-5, with a weak D call TRBD1 (6 bases). This CDR3 region has 16 residues. V was pared by 7 bases and J by 0 bases, with 16 bases between. From germline, CDR1 is MDHEN and CDR2 SYDVKM. The CDR3 DNA follows: TGTGCCAGCAAACCCTCAGGGGAATATAGCAATCAGCCCCAGCATTTT. Protein: CASKPSGEYSNQPQHF.